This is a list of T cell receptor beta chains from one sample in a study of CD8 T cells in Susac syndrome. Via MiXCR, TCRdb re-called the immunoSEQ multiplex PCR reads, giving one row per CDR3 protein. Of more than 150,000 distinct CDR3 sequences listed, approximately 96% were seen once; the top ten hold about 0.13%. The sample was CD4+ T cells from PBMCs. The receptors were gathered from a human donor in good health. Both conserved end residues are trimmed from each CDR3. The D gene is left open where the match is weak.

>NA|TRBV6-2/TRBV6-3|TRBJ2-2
ASSSSPTKLF
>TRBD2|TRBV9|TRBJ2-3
ASSVGGLAGDTQY
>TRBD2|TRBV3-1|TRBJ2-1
ASSQGPGGPSAGQF
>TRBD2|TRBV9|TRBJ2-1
ASSVGAGSSYNEQF
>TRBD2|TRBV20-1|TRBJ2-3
SATSTSGVTDTQY
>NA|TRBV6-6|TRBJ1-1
ASSPPGLEAF
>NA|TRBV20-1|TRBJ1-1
SARDPLGPNTEAF
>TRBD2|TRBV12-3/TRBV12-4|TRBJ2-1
ASSLLAGGEVF
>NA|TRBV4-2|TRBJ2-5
ASSQEAGRETQY
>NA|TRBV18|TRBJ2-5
ASSLQGNTQETQY
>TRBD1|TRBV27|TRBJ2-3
ASSLSGTGDTQY
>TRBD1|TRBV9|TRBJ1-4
ASSVSGTANEKLF
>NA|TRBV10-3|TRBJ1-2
AISVGTERRMGYT
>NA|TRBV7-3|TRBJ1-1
ASSLTWNTEAF
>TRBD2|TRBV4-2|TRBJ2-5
ASSEGLAGGQETQY
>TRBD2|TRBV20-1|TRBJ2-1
SARTLAGEGNEQF
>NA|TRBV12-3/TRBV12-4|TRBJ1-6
ASSSTGTPNSPLH
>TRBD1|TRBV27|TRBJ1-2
ASSSGQGIGYT
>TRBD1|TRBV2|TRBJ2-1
ASSVGTGGFEQF
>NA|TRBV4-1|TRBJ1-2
ASSQVDSAGYT
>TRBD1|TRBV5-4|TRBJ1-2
ASSSTTGANYGYT
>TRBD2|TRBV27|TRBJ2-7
ASSLSPSGVYEQY
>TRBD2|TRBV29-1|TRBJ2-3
SVTRGGSTDTQY
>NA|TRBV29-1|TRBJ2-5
SVQGGGETQY
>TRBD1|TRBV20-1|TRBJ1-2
SARLGQGYGYT
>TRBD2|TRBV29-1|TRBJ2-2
SAGTLAGGRTGELF
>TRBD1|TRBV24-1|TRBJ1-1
AVGGQGAGKAF
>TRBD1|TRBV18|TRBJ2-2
ASSRTGGYVAGELF
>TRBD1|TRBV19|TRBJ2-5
ASSWDRVSETQY
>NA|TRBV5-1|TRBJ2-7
ASSLERPGTLDEQY
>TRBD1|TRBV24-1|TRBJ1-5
ATSDLDREGGNIHSNQPQH
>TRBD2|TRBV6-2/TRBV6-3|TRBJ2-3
ASRLSGGADTQY
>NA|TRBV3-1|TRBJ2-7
ASSPSGQTYEQY
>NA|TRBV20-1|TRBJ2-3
SARAAWDTQY
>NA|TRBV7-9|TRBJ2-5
ASSLATGTETQY
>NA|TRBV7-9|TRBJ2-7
ASSLRWTPGSSYEQY
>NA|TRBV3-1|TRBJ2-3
ASSQDDGPDTQY
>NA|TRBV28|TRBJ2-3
ASTAGTGTDTQY